This T cell receptor beta chain is from a study of blood T cell repertoires in COVID-19. Whole-study context: Researchers got acute and convalescent COVID-19 samples from the United States, Italy and Spain. In each case, the material was cDNA or gDNA derived from T cells, B-cell-depleted T cells, or PBMCs.

The germline V and J ends were trimmed by 4 bases and 4 bases, with 9 bases remaining between them. CDR1 and CDR2 from the germline V gene are LGHNA and YNFKEQ. The CDR3 consists of 13 residues. Original handling: The assay estimated nucleated cells by amplifying reference gene primers. Only in-frame clones appear in the TCRdb table, and some are missing; sequencing was by immunoSEQ multiplex PCR. V and J calls and clone size are those listed in that table; D and trimming were worked out from the DNA. The sample contains about 42,000 clones, about 91% of which appear only once. The specimen was peripheral blood. The gene calls are TRBV4-2 and TRBJ2-3; D call uncertain. The origin of this receptor is a human donor in a cohort sampled during active COVID-19. The CDR3 region is CASSPEASDTQYF. The CDR3 DNA is TGTGCCAGCAGCCCCGAGGCCTCAGATACGCAGTATTTT.